These 16 T cell receptor beta chains were all obtained from the same sample, sequenced in a study of OX40 agonist ivuxolimab in advanced cancers. Data came from immunoSEQ multiplex PCR; TCRdb stores just in-frame clones and leaves some out. The data hold 24,000 or so clones, with approximately 85% observed a single time. The source material was CD4+ or CD8+ T cells sorted from blood, sampled in a trial of the OX40 agonist ivuxolimab. These receptors were collected from an adult with an advanced solid tumor such as melanoma, head and neck, liver or kidney cancer.

The chain joins TRBV19 to TRBJ2-7; tentatively, D is TRBD1 (6 bases). Trimming pared 10 bases from V and 5 bases from J, leaving 15 bases between. Germline V gene lookup returns CDR1 LNHDA and CDR2 SQIVND (reference sequence). The CDR3 spans 12 residues. CDR3 in amino acids: CATRDMKNEQYF. For the CDR3, the DNA is TGTGCCACCAGGGACATGAAGAACGAGCAGTACTTC.

The rearrangement joins TRBV5-1 to TRBJ2-2; 9 positions agree with TRBD1. The CDR3 is 16 residues long. V gave up 4 bases and J gave up 4 bases; unmatched junction bases: 8. Germline V gene sequence: CDR1 SGHRS, CDR2 YFSETQ. CDR3 nucleotides: TGCGCCAGCAGCGTGGGACAGGGATCCCTCACCGGGGAGCTGTTTTTT. This gives the protein CASSVGQGSLTGELFF. Together with reference TRBV5-1 and TRBJ2-2, the CDR3 gives the full variable domain: KAGVTQTPRYLIKTRGQQVTLSCSPISGHRSVSWYQQTPGQGLQFLFEYFSETQRNKGNFPGRFSGRQFSNSRSEMNVSTLELGDSALYLCASSVGQGSLTGELFFGEGSRLTVL.

The genes are TRBV5-1 and TRBJ2-7, with D hard to call. The V end was cut by 3 bases, the J end by 7 bases, with 8 bases between. CDR1 is SGHRS, CDR2 YFSETQ, per germline. The CDR3 spans 11 residues. CDR3 coding DNA: TGCGCCAGCAGCTATGGGCCGGAGCAGTACTTC. Its translation is CASSYGPEQYF.

The V and J genes are TRBV6-5 and TRBJ1-3; no firm D call. This CDR3 contains 13 residues. Germline V gene sequence: CDR1 MNHEY, CDR2 SVGAGI. V lost 7 bases to trimming and J lost 0 bases, with 7 bases between them. The CDR3 DNA reads TGTGCCAGCACCAGATCCTCTGGAAACACCATATATTTT. Its protein is CASTRSSGNTIYF.

About this clone itself: A read error may account for a junction end that differs from germline. This chain links TRBV7-7 with TRBJ2-5, with D possibly matching TRBD1 (5 bases). The CDR3 spans 15 residues. Germline V gene lookup returns CDR1 SSHAT and CDR2 FNYEAQ (reference sequence). The CDR3 nucleotides read TGTGCTAGCAGCTTAGGGGCTGGGAACCAAGAGACCCAGTACTTC. Translation gives CASSLGAGNQETQYF. Supplemented by reference TRBV7-7 and TRBJ2-5, the full variable domain reads GAGVSQSPRYKVTKRGQDVTLRCDPISSHATLYWYQQALGQGPEFLTYFNYEAQPDKSGLPSDRFSAERPEGSISTLTIQRTEQRDSAMYRCASSLGAGNQETQYFGPGTRLLVL.

V is TRBV11-2 and J is TRBJ2-3, with TRBD2 identical over 8 bases. The CDR3 consists of 17 residues. Per germline, CDR1 SGHAT and CDR2 FQNNGV. The junction had 10 bases not matched to a gene; V was cut back by 1 base and J by 4 bases. The CDR3 DNA is TGTGCCAGCAGCTTAGGACGGGCAGCGGGAGAGTCAGATACGCAGTATTTT. Translating gives CASSLGRAAGESDTQYF.

This chain uses TRBV19 with TRBJ2-4, with 7 bases fitting TRBD2. Trimming at V came to 1 base and at J to 1 base, leaving 13 bases not matched to a gene. CDR1 is LNHDA and CDR2 is SQIVND in the germline V gene (reference sequence). The CDR3 spans 19 residues. The CDR3 spells CASSIGGRSGEGAKNIQYF. For the CDR3, the DNA is TGTGCCAGTAGTATAGGGGGAAGGAGCGGGGAAGGGGCCAAAAACATTCAGTACTTC.

The gene calls are TRBV7-2 and TRBJ2-7; D is undetermined. Trimming pared 2 bases from V and 7 bases from J, leaving 12 bases between. CDR1 SGHTA and CDR2 FQGNSA come from the germline V gene. The CDR3 totals 13 residues. The chain's CDR3 is CASSLQPLGEQYF. CDR3 sequence (DNA): TGTGCCAGCAGCTTACAGCCGTTGGGGGAGCAGTACTTC. Filled out from reference TRBV7-2 and TRBJ2-7, the complete variable domain reads GAGVSQSPSNKVTEKGKDVELRCDPISGHTALYWYRQSLGQGLEFLIYFQGNSAPDKSGLPSDRFSAERTGGSVSTLTIQRTQQEDSAVYLCASSLQPLGEQYFGPGTRLTVT.

This clone has a single count. This chain links TRBV9 with TRBJ2-7, with D maybe TRBD1 (5 bases). The germline V and J ends were trimmed by 2 bases and 4 bases, with 10 bases remaining between them. This CDR3 is built from 13 residues. From germline, CDR1 is SGDLS and CDR2 YYNGEE. CDR3 coding DNA: TGTGCCAGCAGCGTCTCGACAGCGTACGAGCAGTACTTC. It translates to CASSVSTAYEQYF. Using reference TRBV9 and TRBJ2-7 for the parts outside the CDR3, the full variable domain is DSGVTQTPKHLITATGQRVTLRCSPRSGDLSVYWYQQSLDQGLQFLIQYYNGEERAKGNILERFSAQQFPDLHSELNLSSLELGDSALYFCASSVSTAYEQYFGPGTRLTVT.

The chain joins TRBV5-1 to TRBJ1-1; TRBD1 might be the D (6 bases). The V gene lost 4 bases and the J gene lost 2 bases, with 12 bases spanning the gap. The CDR3 runs to 14 residues. In germline, CDR1 is SGHRS, CDR2 YFSETQ. The CDR3 here is CASSAGTPNTEAFF. CDR3 DNA sequence: TGCGCCAGCAGCGCCGGGACACCCAACACTGAAGCTTTCTTT.

The chain combines TRBV6-6 with TRBJ1-2, with a tentative D call TRBD1 (6 bases). The length of the CDR3 is 16 residues. The germline gives CDR1 MNHNY, CDR2 SVGAGI (reference sequence). V gave up 2 bases and J gave up 0 bases, with 13 bases separating them. CDR3 DNA: TGTGCCAGCAGTTACCCAAGACAGGCCGCTAACTATGGCTACACCTTC. Translating it yields CASSYPRQAANYGYTF.

This clone appeared a few times. This chain joins TRBV5-6 and TRBJ2-6; D remains unclear. Germline assignment: CDR1 SGHDT and CDR2 YYEEEE. V lost 1 base and J lost 2, with 13 bases in between. The CDR3 sequence is 17 residues long. CDR3 amino acids: CASSLPGLKAGANVLTF. CDR3 DNA sequence: TGTGCCAGCAGCTTGCCCGGATTGAAGGCTGGGGCCAACGTCCTGACTTTC.

The chain is built from TRBV7-2 and TRBJ2-3; the D is unclear. In germline, CDR1 is SGHTA, CDR2 FQGNSA. V was shortened by 1 base and J by 6 bases, with 11 bases between the two germline ends. CDR3 length: 14 residues. The CDR3 protein is CASSLEMSPDTQYF. CDR3 in DNA: TGTGCCAGCAGCTTAGAGATGTCCCCGGATACGCAGTATTTT.

J is TRBJ2-2 and V is TRBV21-1; TRBD2 reflects the table's D call only, with no check against the DNA. TRBV21-1 is a documented pseudogene. The CDR3 extends over 17 amino acids. The CDR3 sequence: CASSKSGAGIHTGELFF. The CDR3 nucleotides are TGTGCCAGCAGCAAAAGCGGGGCAGGGATTCACACCGGGGAGCTGTTTTTT.

This clone was found a few times. V and J are TRBV11-2 and TRBJ1-1; D is uncertain. The ends were cut back, 4 bases at V and 11 bases at J, with 8 bases in the middle. The V gene's germline CDR1 is SGHAT and CDR2 FQNNGV. The length of the CDR3 is 10 residues. The CDR3 spells CASSSGLAFF. The CDR3 coding sequence is TGTGCCAGCAGCTCCGGATTGGCTTTCTTT.

Turning to this clone: Different DNA sequences within this sample yield the same CDR3. This chain uses TRBV27 with TRBJ1-3; TRBD1 might be the D (5 bases). Germline V CDR1 and CDR2: MNHEY, SMNVEV (reference sequence). The CDR3 length is 14 residues. The V end lost 6 bases, the J end lost 2 bases, and 11 bases lay between the germline ends. The CDR3 DNA is TGTGCCAGCAGGCAAACGGGGGCTGGAAACACCATATATTTT. It is translated as CASRQTGAGNTIYF.